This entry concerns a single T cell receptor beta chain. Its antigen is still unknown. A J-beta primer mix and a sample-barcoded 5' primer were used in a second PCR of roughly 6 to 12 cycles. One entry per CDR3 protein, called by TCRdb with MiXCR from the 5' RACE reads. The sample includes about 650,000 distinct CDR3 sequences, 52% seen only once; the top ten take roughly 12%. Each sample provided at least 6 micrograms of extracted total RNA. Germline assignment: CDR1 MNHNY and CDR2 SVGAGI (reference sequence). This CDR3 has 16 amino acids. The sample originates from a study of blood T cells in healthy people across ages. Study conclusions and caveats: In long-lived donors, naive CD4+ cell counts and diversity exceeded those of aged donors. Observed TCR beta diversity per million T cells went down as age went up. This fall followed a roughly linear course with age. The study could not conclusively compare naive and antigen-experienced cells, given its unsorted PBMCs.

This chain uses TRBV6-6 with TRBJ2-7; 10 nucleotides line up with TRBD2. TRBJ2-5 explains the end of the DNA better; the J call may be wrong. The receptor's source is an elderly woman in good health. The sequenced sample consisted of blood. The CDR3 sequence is CASSYSPSGSPQTQYF. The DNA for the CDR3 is TGTGCCAGCAGTTACTCGCCTAGCGGGAGTCCGCAGACCCAGTACTTC.